The 32 T cell receptor beta chains presented below share a single source sample, sequenced in a study of cytomegalovirus exposure and HLA in healthy donors. PCR primers comprised 60 Vbeta and 13 Jbeta primers. Sequencing was performed with immunoSEQ multiplex PCR; in TCRdb, only in-frame clones are kept and a portion is missing. The sample has a few hundred thousand clones, approximately 80% seen once. Specimen: PBMCs. The receptors shown here come from a man under 40 in good health and CMV-seronegative.

The V call is TRBV4-2, the J call TRBJ1-2; 9 bases are shared with TRBD1. Per germline, CDR1 LGHNA and CDR2 YNFKEQ. V shed 0 bases and J 4 bases; nucleotides not matched to a gene: 3. The CDR3 has 15 residues. CDR3 in DNA: TGTGCCAGCAGCCAAGAGACAGGGGGAAGCTATGGCTACACCTTC. It codes for CASSQETGGSYGYTF.

The rearrangement uses TRBV18 and TRBJ1-1, with 9 bases lining up with TRBD1. V trimming: 4 bases; J trimming: 0 bases; junction bases outside the gene matches: 3. The CDR3 is 15 residues long. The germline CDR1 and CDR2 sequences are KGHSH and LQKENI. CDR3 coding DNA: TGTGCCAGCTCACAGGGACAGGGAATGAACACTGAAGCTTTCTTT. As protein: CASSQGQGMNTEAFF.

V gene TRBV28 combines with J gene TRBJ2-5, with D unresolved. Germline V gives CDR1 MDHEN, CDR2 SYDVKM. This CDR3 comprises 13 residues. Trimming stripped 5 bases from V and 1 base from J, with 8 bases between. The CDR3 region is CASSSLTQETQYF. The CDR3 DNA follows: TGTGCCAGCAGTAGCTTAACCCAAGAGACCCAGTACTTC.

The V gene is TRBV28, the J gene TRBJ2-7; 9 bases are shared with TRBD2. Germline V gene data show CDR1 as MDHEN and CDR2 as SYDVKM. The CDR3 is 14 residues long. V was pared by 6 bases and J by 4 bases, with 7 bases of the junction left unmatched. In DNA, the CDR3 is TGTGCCAGCAGCCCAGCGGGGGGCTTGTACGAGCAGTACTTC. Protein: CASSPAGGLYEQYF.

The sample holds a few counts of this clone. This chain connects TRBV6-5 to TRBJ2-2, with 8 bases aligning to TRBD1. The ends lost 0 bases at V and 2 bases at J; junction bases unmatched: 2. The CDR3 totals 16 residues. Germline V gene sequence: CDR1 MNHEY, CDR2 SVGAGI. The CDR3 DNA reads as TGTGCCAGCAGTTACTCTGCAGGGGGCAACACCGGGGAGCTGTTTTTT. Encoded protein: CASSYSAGGNTGELFF.

A note on this clone: Additional DNA sequences in this sample encode the identical CDR3. The chain recombines TRBV5-1 with TRBJ2-3; TRBD2 matches 9 bases. Germline CDR1 reads SGHRS; CDR2 reads YFSETQ. The CDR3 is 14 residues long. V gave up 0 bases and J gave up 6 bases; unmatched junction bases: 2. CDR3 DNA: TGCGCCAGCAGCTTGGGGCTAGCGGGGGATACGCAGTATTTT. This codes for CASSLGLAGDTQYF.

The chain links TRBV11-2 to TRBJ1-4; no reliable D call. The CDR3 is 14 amino acids. Germline assignment: CDR1 SGHAT and CDR2 FQNNGV. Deletions cut 5 bases from V and 4 bases from J, with 11 bases between. The CDR3 loop reads CASSRGISNEKLFF. CDR3 sequence (DNA): TGTGCCAGCAGCCGAGGGATCAGTAATGAAAAACTGTTTTTT.

V is TRBV7-2 and J is TRBJ1-5; D perhaps matches TRBD1 (5 bases). This CDR3 has 15 residues. The V end was cut by 1 base, the J end by 7 bases, with 14 bases between. Germline V gene lookup returns CDR1 SGHTA and CDR2 FQGNSA. The CDR3 loop reads CASSLDGGKGQPQHF. CDR3 coding DNA: TGTGCCAGCAGCTTAGATGGAGGGAAGGGGCAGCCCCAGCATTTT.

The CDR3 bases are TGTGCCAGCAGTTACTCCAGGGATAGCTACACCTTC. Amino acid sequence: CASSYSRDSYTF. This chain connects TRBV6-5 to TRBJ1-2; TRBD1 is a possible D gene (5 bases). CDR1 and CDR2 (germline): MNHEY, SVGAGI. The CDR3 spans 12 residues. Trimming left V 0 bases short and J 9 bases short, with 8 bases between.

This chain uses TRBV6-5 with TRBJ2-7; tentatively, D is TRBD2 (6 bases). CDR1 is MNHEY, CDR2 SVGAGI, per germline. This CDR3 has 14 residues. The V and J ends lost 5 bases and 4 bases respectively, with 15 bases between them. CDR3 coding DNA: TGTGCCAGCAGTCCCCGGGACCGGGGGTACGAGCAGTACTTC. This codes for CASSPRDRGYEQYF.

J is TRBJ2-2 and V is TRBV6-5; 7 nucleotides line up with TRBD1. The CDR3 spans 14 residues. V was pared by 5 bases and J by 6 bases, with 6 bases of the junction left unmatched. Per the germline V gene, CDR1 is MNHEY and CDR2 is SVGAGI. The CDR3 here is CASSNDRDAGELFF. The CDR3 DNA follows: TGTGCCAGCAGTAACGACAGGGACGCCGGGGAGCTGTTTTTT.

The V call is TRBV11-2, the J call TRBJ1-5, with TRBD1 as a possible D gene (5 bases). The germline CDR1 and CDR2 sequences are SGHAT and FQNNGV. The CDR3 runs to 14 residues. V was pared by 2 bases and J by 3 bases, with 8 bases between. In DNA form, the CDR3 reads TGTGCCAGCAGCTTACAGGGATCCAATCAGCCCCAGCATTTT. This codes for CASSLQGSNQPQHF.

DNA for the CDR3: TGTGCCAGCAGTCTGGGGACAGGGGCCCAGGGGACCCAGTACTTC. Translated, it gives CASSLGTGAQGTQYF. The chain carries TRBV28 and TRBJ2-5; the match to TRBD1 covers 10 bases. The V gene end was trimmed by 5 bases and the J gene end by 7 bases; junction bases not matched to a gene: 10. CDR3 length: 15 amino acids. Germline V CDR1 and CDR2: MDHEN, SYDVKM.

The chain recombines TRBV6-5 with TRBJ1-1, with D uncertain. Trimming cost V 3 bases and J 3 bases, with 8 bases left between them. The CDR3 is 13 residues long. The V gene's germline CDR1 is MNHEY and CDR2 SVGAGI. As DNA, the CDR3 is TGTGCCAGCAGTTATTCCACAGACACTGAAGCTTTCTTT. This sequence encodes CASSYSTDTEAFF.

The chain has TRBV4-1 and TRBJ2-2, with a tentative D call TRBD1 (6 bases). The germline V gene has CDR1 MGHRA and CDR2 YSYEKL. V lost 3 bases to trimming and J lost 5 bases, with 16 bases between them. The CDR3 loop spans 16 amino acids. The CDR3 loop is CASSHEAGEWTGELFF. For the CDR3, the DNA is TGCGCCAGCAGCCATGAGGCAGGGGAGTGGACCGGGGAGCTGTTTTTT.

The J gene is TRBJ2-3, the V gene TRBV10-3; no clear D. The V end was cut by 8 bases, the J end by 4 bases, with 16 bases between. CDR3 length equals 14 residues. From germline, CDR1 is ENHRY and CDR2 SYGVKD. The CDR3 reads CAIGHPGSSDTQYF. The CDR3 DNA sequence: TGTGCCATCGGCCACCCGGGTTCCTCAGATACGCAGTATTTT.

This chain links TRBV13 with TRBJ2-7; weak D call: TRBD2 (6 bases). The CDR3 sequence is 15 residues long. CDR1 and CDR2 from the germline V gene are PRHDT and FYEKMQ (reference sequence). Between the trimmed V and J ends, which lost 5 bases and 5 bases, there was a span of 19 bases. In nucleotides, the CDR3 is TGTGCCAGCAGCAAAAGTATCAGCGGAGGGGACGAGCAGTACTTC. Translated, it gives CASSKSISGGDEQYF.

The chain is built from TRBV9 and TRBJ2-7, with TRBD1 matching over 10 bases. This CDR3 has 15 residues. The V segment lost 3 bases and the J segment 5 bases; nucleotides outside the gene matches: 8. The germline V gene has CDR1 SGDLS and CDR2 YYNGEE. The CDR3 loop is CASSAGQGVVHEQYF. The CDR3 region has the DNA TGTGCCAGCAGCGCAGGACAGGGGGTCGTCCACGAGCAGTACTTC. Full variable domain (outside the CDR3, taken from reference TRBV9 and TRBJ2-7): DSGVTQTPKHLITATGQRVTLRCSPRSGDLSVYWYQQSLDQGLQFLIQYYNGEERAKGNILERFSAQQFPDLHSELNLSSLELGDSALYFCASSAGQGVVHEQYFGPGTRLTVT.

This chain connects TRBV27 to TRBJ2-1, with TRBD2 matching 12 bases. After removal of 5 bases from V and 10 bases from J, the junction contained 12 bases not matched to a gene. The V gene's germline CDR1 is MNHEY and CDR2 SMNVEV (reference sequence). This CDR3 region has 16 residues. CDR3 bases: TGTGCCAGCAGTACTACCTGGCTAGCGGGGGGGTTGGAGCAGTTCTTC. This sequence encodes CASSTTWLAGGLEQFF.

The CDR3 DNA follows: TGTGCCAGCAGCGCTAGCGGGGGGGAAGGAGATACGCAGTATTTT. Residues: CASSASGGEGDTQYF. The chain is built from TRBV7-3 and TRBJ2-3, with 12 bases aligning to TRBD2. In germline, CDR1 is SGHTA, CDR2 FQGTGA. V gave up 5 bases and J gave up 5 bases; unmatched junction bases: 5. The CDR3 runs to 15 residues.

The rearrangement joins TRBV5-1 to TRBJ2-7; 11 bases line up with TRBD2. J lost 5 bases, V lost 0 bases, and 7 bases had no gene match. Looked up from germline, CDR1 is SGHRS and CDR2 is YFSETQ. CDR3 length: 16 amino acids. The DNA for the CDR3 is TGCGCCAGCAGCTTGGAGTGGACTAGCGGGTTTAACGAGCAGTACTTC. Its translation is CASSLEWTSGFNEQYF.

This rearrangement joins TRBV5-1 to TRBJ2-3; D possibly corresponds to TRBD2 (5 bases). The V and J ends lost 0 bases and 6 bases respectively, with 11 bases between them. The CDR3 totals 14 residues. Looked up from germline, CDR1 is SGHRS and CDR2 is YFSETQ. CDR3 nucleotide sequence: TGCGCCAGCAGCTTGGGAGGAGGCGGGGATACGCAGTATTTT. This encodes CASSLGGGGDTQYF.

The rearrangement joins TRBV4-2 to TRBJ1-5; TRBD1 is a possible D gene (5 bases). The CDR3 is 17 amino acids. V gave up 3 bases and J gave up 0 bases, with 15 bases separating them. Germline CDR1 is LGHNA and CDR2 is YNFKEQ. CDR3 loop: CASSHLDIRFSNQPQHF. DNA for the CDR3: TGTGCCAGCAGCCACCTGGACATCCGCTTTAGCAATCAGCCCCAGCATTTT.

The V and J genes are TRBV7-9 and TRBJ2-5; TRBD1 aligns across 7 bases. In germline, CDR1 is SEHNR, CDR2 FQNEAQ (reference sequence). This CDR3 contains 14 residues. With 5 bases clipped from V and 2 bases from J, the junction kept 5 bases outside the gene matches. The CDR3 spells CASSQGQLQETQYF. In nucleotides, the CDR3 is TGTGCCAGCAGCCAGGGACAGCTACAAGAGACCCAGTACTTC.

V and J are TRBV19 and TRBJ2-7; TRBD2 agrees at 13 bases. In germline, CDR1 is LNHDA, CDR2 SQIVND (reference sequence). With 7 bases clipped from V and 2 bases from J, the junction kept 5 bases outside the gene matches. The CDR3 sequence is 15 residues long. The CDR3 DNA follows: TGTGCCAGTACCAAAGGGACTAGCGGGGCCTACGAGCAGTACTTC. It encodes CASTKGTSGAYEQYF.

In this sample, this clone turned up a few times. The chain recombines TRBV5-4 with TRBJ2-7; D remains ambiguous. V was clipped by 0 bases and J by 0 bases, with 4 bases between them. The CDR3 loop spans 13 amino acids. CDR1 and CDR2 from the germline V gene are SGHNT and YYREEE (reference sequence). The CDR3 here is CASSLGHSYEQYF. The CDR3 DNA follows: TGTGCCAGCAGCTTGGGTCACTCCTACGAGCAGTACTTC.

The chain uses TRBV9 and TRBJ1-5, with D possibly TRBD1 on 6 matching bases. V lost 4 bases to trimming and J lost 0 bases, with 11 bases between them. Per germline, CDR1 SGDLS and CDR2 YYNGEE. The CDR3 is made up of 15 amino acids. The CDR3 region is CASSPQGYSNQPQHF. The CDR3 DNA is TGTGCCAGCAGCCCACAGGGATATAGCAATCAGCCCCAGCATTTT.

The chain is built from TRBV18 and TRBJ2-7; the match to TRBD2 covers 13 bases. V dropped 6 bases and J dropped 3; count of bases not matched to a gene: 11. This CDR3 is built from 17 residues. Germline lookup yields CDR1 KGHSH and CDR2 LQKENI. CDR3 sequence (DNA): TGTGCCAGCTCCCCCCCGGGACTAGCGGGGTTAAACTACGAGCAGTACTTC. It is translated as CASSPPGLAGLNYEQYF. Full variable domain (missing parts from reference TRBV18 and TRBJ2-7): NAGVMQNPRHLVRRRGQEARLRCSPMKGHSHVYWYRQLPEEGLKFMVYLQKENIIDESGMPKERFSAEFPKEGPSILRIQQVVRGDSAAYFCASSPPGLAGLNYEQYFGPGTRLTVT.

In its sample, this clone was seen a few times. V gene TRBV5-4 combines with J gene TRBJ2-1; D may be TRBD1 (5 bases). The V gene's germline CDR1 is SGHNT and CDR2 YYREEE (reference sequence). The CDR3 runs to 15 residues. The germline V and J ends were trimmed by 0 bases and 2 bases, with 9 bases remaining between them. This chain's CDR3 is CASSLDRSAYNEQFF. As DNA, the CDR3 is TGTGCCAGCAGCTTGGACAGGTCCGCCTACAATGAGCAGTTCTTC.

The genes are TRBV19 and TRBJ1-2; a weak D match, TRBD1 (6 bases). CDR1 LNHDA and CDR2 SQIVND come from the germline V gene (reference sequence). The CDR3 is 14 amino acids. V lost 11 bases, J lost 4 bases, and 20 bases lay in between. The CDR3 reads CAANPQQGAYGYTF. The CDR3 bases are TGTGCCGCCAACCCCCAACAGGGCGCCTATGGCTACACCTTC.

This clone is a singleton in its sample. V usage is TRBV5-1 and J usage is TRBJ1-2; TRBD1 might be the D (6 bases). Germline V gives CDR1 SGHRS, CDR2 YFSETQ. The length of the CDR3 is 14 residues. Trimming stripped 0 bases from V and 7 bases from J, with 13 bases between. This CDR3 reads CASSLDGRGPGYTF. The CDR3 bases are TGCGCCAGCAGCTTGGACGGCAGGGGACCTGGCTACACCTTC.

The chain employs TRBV25-1 and TRBJ1-2, with 9 bases that match TRBD1. Germline lookup yields CDR1 MGHDK and CDR2 SYGVNS. V was pared by 5 bases and J by 4 bases, with 5 bases of the junction left unmatched. The CDR3 sequence is 14 residues long. The CDR3 sequence: CASSPGTGPYGYTF. CDR3 nucleotide sequence: TGTGCCAGCAGTCCGGGGACAGGGCCCTATGGCTACACCTTC.